One and the same sample provided the 25 T cell receptor beta chains below, sequenced in a study of PD-1 blockade in classical Hodgkin lymphoma. TCRdb keeps only in-frame clones here, not all; method: immunoSEQ multiplex PCR. This sample has several thousand clones, with about four fifths found just once. Relapses following autologous stem cell transplantation were seen in all patients, with brentuximab vedotin exposure varying. The material was peripheral blood mononuclear cells (PBMCs), obtained at baseline. These receptor sequences come from a human donor with classical Hodgkin lymphoma.

This clone was counted once. The chain links TRBV14 to TRBJ2-5; 16 bases align to TRBD2. Germline values: CDR1 SGHDN, CDR2 FVKESK. This CDR3 region has 17 residues. With V trimmed by 4 bases and J by 4 bases, 6 bases remained unmatched. The CDR3 DNA sequence: TGTGCCAGCAGCCCCGGGACTAGCGGGAGGGAAAGAGAGACCCAGTACTTC. Translation: CASSPGTSGRERETQYF. Using reference TRBV14 and TRBJ2-5 for the parts outside the CDR3, the full variable domain is EAGVTQFPSHSVIEKGQTVTLRCDPISGHDNLYWYRRVMGKEIKFLLHFVKESKQDESGMPNNRFLAERTGGTYSTLKVQPAELEDSGVYFCASSPGTSGRERETQYFGPGTRLLVL.

The chain uses TRBV12-5 and TRBJ2-3; 11 bases are a match to TRBD2. Unmatched junction bases numbered 7, after V lost 1 base and J lost 1 base. The length of the CDR3 is 18 residues. The germline gives CDR1 LGHNT, CDR2 FRNRAP. CDR3 region: CASGLGATSGSRTDTQYF. The CDR3, as DNA: TGTGCTAGTGGTTTGGGGGCAACTAGCGGGAGTCGCACAGATACGCAGTATTTT.

A few counts support this clone. The CDR3 DNA reads TGTGCCAGCAGTGAAAATCCGGGACTTTCCTACGAGCAGTACTTC. Translating it yields CASSENPGLSYEQYF. J is TRBJ2-7 and V is TRBV2; tentative D call: TRBD2 (6 bases). Trimming shortened V by 2 bases and J by 1 base, and 12 bases separated the two germline ends. CDR1 SNHLY and CDR2 FYNNEI come from the germline V gene. CDR3 size: 15 residues.

The gene calls are TRBV11-2 and TRBJ2-5; D is uncertain. CDR3 length: 14 amino acids. Germline CDR1 SGHAT, CDR2 FQNNGV. V lost 0 bases to trimming and J lost 5 bases, with 10 bases between them. This CDR3 is CASSLDRSGETQYF. Written as DNA, the CDR3 is TGTGCCAGCAGCTTAGACAGGAGTGGGGAGACCCAGTACTTC.

The rearrangement joins TRBV7-2 to TRBJ1-5; 8 nucleotides agree with TRBD1. Per the germline V gene, CDR1 is SGHTA and CDR2 is FQGNSA. The CDR3 consists of 14 residues. With V trimmed by 5 bases and J by 2 bases, 2 bases remained unmatched. In DNA, the CDR3 is TGTGCCAGCAGCCCGACAGGGGGCAATCAGCCCCAGCATTTT. As protein: CASSPTGGNQPQHF.

The chain couples TRBV19 to TRBJ2-3; D not resolved. Looked up from germline, CDR1 is LNHDA and CDR2 is SQIVND (reference sequence). Trimming pared 4 bases from V and 1 base from J, leaving 12 bases between. This CDR3 has 15 residues. The CDR3 sequence is CASSTSSRGTDTQYF. In DNA form, the CDR3 reads TGTGCCAGTAGTACCTCATCTAGGGGCACAGATACGCAGTATTTT.

This chain joins TRBV4-3 and TRBJ2-7, with 8 bases aligning to TRBD2. Trimming removed 0 bases from V and 2 bases from J; junction bases left unmatched: 3. Germline lookup yields CDR1 LGHNA and CDR2 YSLEER. The CDR3 has 15 amino acids. CDR3 in amino acids: CASSQELAETYEQYF. The CDR3 DNA reads TGCGCCAGCAGCCAAGAACTAGCGGAGACCTACGAGCAGTACTTC.

The DNA of the CDR3 is TGCAGCGTCTCCCAAGGAGCCAAAAACATTCAGTACTTC. The encoded protein is CSVSQGAKNIQYF. The V gene is TRBV29-1, the J gene TRBJ2-4; the D is unclear. The V gene's germline CDR1 is SQVTM and CDR2 ANQGSEA. The CDR3 covers 13 residues. With 6 bases removed from V and 0 bases from J, the gap between germline ends came to 9 bases.

This clone occurred a few times. V and J are TRBV6-6 and TRBJ1-5; 10 bases align to TRBD1. Trimming at V came to 8 bases and at J to 3 bases, leaving 7 bases not matched to a gene. The CDR3 is 15 amino acids. Germline assignment: CDR1 MNHNY and CDR2 SVGAGI (reference sequence). CDR3 bases: TGTGCCAGCTGGTTCGGGACAGGGGTCAATCAGCCCCAGCATTTT. This encodes CASWFGTGVNQPQHF.

The CDR3 loop is CASSWGTGFAGYTF. CDR3 DNA: TGTGCCAGCAGTTGGGGGACAGGTTTTGCTGGCTACACCTTC. V gene TRBV28 combines with J gene TRBJ1-2; 8 positions agree with TRBD1. The germline CDR1 and CDR2 sequences are MDHEN and SYDVKM. Trimming cost V 4 bases and J 7 bases; bases outside gene matches: 8. This CDR3 has 14 amino acids.

The V and J genes are TRBV4-1 and TRBJ1-2; D unresolved. The germline CDR1 and CDR2 sequences are MGHRA and YSYEKL. V gave up 0 bases and J gave up 4 bases, with 15 bases separating them. The CDR3 is made up of 16 amino acids. The CDR3 nucleotides are TGCGCCAGCAGCCAAGAGGAAGGGTATGGATCCTATGGCTACACCTTC. It is translated as CASSQEEGYGSYGYTF.

There are a few counts of this clone. The rearrangement links TRBV18 to TRBJ1-2, with D perhaps TRBD1 (6 bases). CDR1 KGHSH and CDR2 LQKENI come from the germline V gene. This CDR3 region has 15 residues. Trimming shortened V by 1 base and J by 8 bases, and 17 bases separated the two germline ends. The CDR3 DNA reads TGTGCCAGCTCACCACTCGGAGCGGGGGCTGAAGGCTACACCTTC. Translating it yields CASSPLGAGAEGYTF. Supplemented by reference TRBV18 and TRBJ1-2, the full variable domain reads NAGVMQNPRHLVRRRGQEARLRCSPMKGHSHVYWYRQLPEEGLKFMVYLQKENIIDESGMPKERFSAEFPKEGPSILRIQQVVRGDSAAYFCASSPLGAGAEGYTFGSGTRLTVV.

V gene TRBV5-1 combines with J gene TRBJ2-7, with a possible D match to TRBD2 (6 bases). The germline gives CDR1 SGHRS, CDR2 YFSETQ. Trimming took off 0 bases at V and 5 bases at J, with 15 bases between the two ends. CDR3 size: 15 residues. CDR3 DNA sequence: TGCGCCAGCAGCTTGGCCTGGGGGAGGAGCGACGAGCAGTACTTC. It is translated as CASSLAWGRSDEQYF.

In its sample, this clone was seen once. The rearrangement joins TRBV19 to TRBJ2-3; the D gene is possibly TRBD1 (7 bases). The V gene lost 3 bases and the J gene lost 2 bases, with 21 bases spanning the gap. Looked up from germline, CDR1 is LNHDA and CDR2 is SQIVND (reference sequence). The CDR3 extends over 18 amino acids. In DNA, the CDR3 is TGTGCCAGTAGTATCTCTTTGTCGGCAGGGGGGAACACAGATACGCAGTATTTT. The encoded protein is CASSISLSAGGNTDTQYF. Full variable domain (remainder filled in from reference TRBV19 and TRBJ2-3): DGGITQSPKYLFRKEGQNVTLSCEQNLNHDAMYWYRQDPGQGLRLIYYSQIVNDFQKGDIAEGYSVSREKKESFPLTVTSAQKNPTAFYLCASSISLSAGGNTDTQYFGPGTRLTVL.

The CDR3 is CASSLEAGATEAFF. The DNA for the CDR3 is TGCGCCAGCAGCTTGGAGGCAGGGGCCACTGAAGCTTTCTTT. The rearrangement joins TRBV5-1 to TRBJ1-1, with D possibly matching TRBD1 (6 bases). Between the trimmed V and J ends, which lost 0 bases and 4 bases, there was a span of 10 bases. Germline V lookup: CDR1 SGHRS, CDR2 YFSETQ. The CDR3 is 14 amino acids.

The J gene is TRBJ2-1, the V gene TRBV7-9; TRBD2 agrees at 13 bases. Germline CDR1 SEHNR, CDR2 FQNEAQ (reference sequence). This CDR3 is 15 amino acids long. With 6 bases clipped from V and 8 bases from J, the junction kept 7 bases outside the gene matches. Here the CDR3 reads CASSTGTSGNYEQFF. The CDR3 DNA is TGTGCCAGCAGTACCGGGACTAGCGGGAACTATGAGCAGTTCTTC.

The J gene is TRBJ1-1, the V gene TRBV6-5; D unclear. This CDR3 comprises 14 residues. Trimming removed 4 bases from V and 0 bases from J, with 9 bases in between. The germline V gene has CDR1 MNHEY and CDR2 SVGAGI. The CDR3 region is CASSFLGLNTEAFF. The CDR3 DNA is TGTGCCAGCAGTTTTCTCGGGCTGAACACTGAAGCTTTCTTT.

V is TRBV10-3 and J is TRBJ2-2, with 9 bases that match TRBD1. This CDR3 comprises 15 residues. From germline, CDR1 is ENHRY and CDR2 SYGVKD. The V segment lost 6 bases and the J segment 4 bases; nucleotides outside the gene matches: 6. DNA of the CDR3: TGTGCCATCAGGGGTAGGGACAGGGCCACCGGGGAGCTGTTTTTT. Protein product: CAIRGRDRATGELFF.

The chain couples TRBV7-9 to TRBJ2-1; 8 bases align to TRBD2. The CDR3 contains 14 residues. After removal of 4 bases from V and 5 bases from J, the junction contained 4 bases not matched to a gene. Germline V CDR1 and CDR2: SEHNR, FQNEAQ (reference sequence). CDR3 DNA: TGTGCCAGCAGCTATAGCGGGACCCACAATGAGCAGTTCTTC. Protein product: CASSYSGTHNEQFF.

The chain is built from TRBV5-4 and TRBJ2-5, with D hard to call. This CDR3 has 13 residues. The V end was cut by 1 base, the J end by 5 bases, with 9 bases between. Germline V gene data show CDR1 as SGHNT and CDR2 as YYREEE (reference sequence). The CDR3 DNA reads TGTGCCAGCAGCTTGTACCCTTCGGAGACCCAGTACTTC. This gives the protein CASSLYPSETQYF.

The rearrangement uses TRBV5-1 and TRBJ2-1; no definite D call. V was shortened by 0 bases and J by 0 bases, with 10 bases between the two germline ends. The CDR3 contains 16 residues. CDR1 and CDR2 (germline): SGHRS, YFSETQ. CDR3 DNA: TGCGCCAGCAGCTTGGCGCCGACGAGCTCCTACAATGAGCAGTTCTTC. The encoded protein is CASSLAPTSSYNEQFF.

The chain recombines TRBV5-1 with TRBJ2-7, with 9 bases identical to TRBD1. The CDR3 contains 15 residues. The germline CDR1 and CDR2 sequences are SGHRS and YFSETQ. V was pared by 3 bases and J by 0 bases, with 4 bases of the junction left unmatched. The chain's CDR3 is CASSSDRGSSYEQYF. The CDR3 DNA is TGCGCCAGCAGCTCCGACAGGGGGAGCTCCTACGAGCAGTACTTC.

This clone has only one observation. The chain is built from TRBV5-1 and TRBJ2-6; 8 nucleotides match TRBD1. V trimming: 3 bases; J trimming: 3 bases; junction bases outside the gene matches: 5. Looked up from germline, CDR1 is SGHRS and CDR2 is YFSETQ. This CDR3 has 16 amino acids. The CDR3 loop reads CASSWTGTGGANVLTF. CDR3 bases: TGCGCCAGCAGCTGGACCGGGACAGGTGGGGCCAACGTCCTGACTTTC.

V is TRBV4-2 and J is TRBJ2-1, with 8 bases fitting TRBD1. This CDR3 has 18 amino acids. V trimming: 0 bases; J trimming: 3 bases; junction bases outside the gene matches: 10. Germline CDR1 and CDR2: LGHNA and YNFKEQ. The CDR3: CASSQDAPLDRVYNEQFF. The CDR3, as DNA: TGTGCCAGCAGCCAAGATGCGCCCCTGGACAGGGTCTACAATGAGCAGTTCTTC.

V gene TRBV10-3 combines with J gene TRBJ2-7; no reliable D call. Per germline, CDR1 ENHRY and CDR2 SYGVKD. V dropped 5 bases and J dropped 3 bases, with 8 bases sitting between them. The CDR3 length is 12 residues. The CDR3 region is CAISKTDYEQYF. Written as DNA, the CDR3 is TGTGCCATCAGTAAAACTGACTACGAGCAGTACTTC.